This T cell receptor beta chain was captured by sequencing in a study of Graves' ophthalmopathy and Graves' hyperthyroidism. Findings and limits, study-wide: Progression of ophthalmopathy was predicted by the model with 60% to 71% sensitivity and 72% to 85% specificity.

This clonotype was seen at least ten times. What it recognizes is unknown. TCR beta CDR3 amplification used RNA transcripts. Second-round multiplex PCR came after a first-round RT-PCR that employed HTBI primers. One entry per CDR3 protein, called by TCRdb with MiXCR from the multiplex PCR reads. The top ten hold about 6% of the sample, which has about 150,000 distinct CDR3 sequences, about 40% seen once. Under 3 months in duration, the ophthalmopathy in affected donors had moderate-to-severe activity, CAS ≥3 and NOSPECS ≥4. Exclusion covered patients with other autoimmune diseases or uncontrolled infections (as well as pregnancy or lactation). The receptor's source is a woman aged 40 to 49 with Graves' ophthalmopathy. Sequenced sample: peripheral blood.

The CDR3 protein is CASSPPAVTTYGYTF. CDR3 in DNA: TGTGCCAGCAGCCCCCCCGCGGTGACCACCTATGGCTACACCTTC. V and J are TRBV3-1 and TRBJ1-2; no clear D gene. V was clipped by 4 bases and J by 4 bases, with 16 bases between them. The CDR3 has 15 amino acids. Germline loops: CDR1 LGHDT, CDR2 YNNKEL (reference sequence). Filled out from reference TRBV3-1 and TRBJ1-2, the complete variable domain reads DTAVSQTPKYLVTQMGNDKSIKCEQNLGHDTMYWYKQDSKKFLKIMFSYNNKELIINETVPNRFSPKSPDKAHLNLHINSLELGDSAVYFCASSPPAVTTYGYTFGSGTRLTVV.